This T cell receptor (beta chain) came from a study of T cell repertoires in cytomegalovirus infection. The CDR3 extends over 13 amino acids. With 5 bases removed from V and 6 bases from J, the gap between germline ends came to 14 bases. Germline-derived CDR1 and CDR2 are SGHDT and YYEEEE. TCRdb reprocessed the reads with MiXCR, giving one entry per CDR3 protein. Of 200,000 or so distinct CDR3 sequences in the sample, approximately 38% were seen once. A remark on this clonotype: The antigen is undetermined.

The sequence was obtained from a human donor in good health (CMV status not recorded). Some clones in this sample may be carry-over from other donors' samples. Source: CD8+ T cells from cultured PBMCs, taken from culture after CMV antigen stimulation. The J gene is TRBJ1-1, the V gene TRBV5-6; D ambiguous. The chain's CDR3 is CASSPLSTAEAFF. CDR3 DNA sequence: TGTGCCAGCAGTCCTCTGAGTACGGCTGAAGCTTTCTTT.